This paragraph reports one T cell receptor beta chain. As yet, its antigen is unknown. The data originate from a study of vaccination effects on CD4 cells after COVID-19. V lost 2 bases and J lost 11; bases outside the gene matches: 0. Germline V CDR1 and CDR2: MRHNA, SNTAGT. This CDR3 contains 11 residues. Sequencing used immunoSEQ multiplex PCR; TCRdb keeps in-frame clones, though not all of them. The sample shows about 23,000 clones, approximately 74% of them seen only once. ViraFEST used viral peptide pools to expand antigen-specific CD4+ T cells before sequencing. Culture proceeded for approximately 10 days, and CD4+ T cells were then isolated. Among the vaccine recipients, none had a prior SARS-CoV-2 infection, and nucleocapsid antibodies were negative.

The TCR sequence derives from a human donor who received a COVID-19 vaccine. V and J are TRBV6-4 and TRBJ1-1, with 9 bases lining up with TRBD1. The specimen was CD4+ T cells from PBMCs cultured with HCoV-NL63 spike peptides, collected before COVID-19 vaccination. CDR3 nucleotide sequence: TGTGCCAGCAGTGACGGGACAGGGGCTTTCTTT. Residues: CASSDGTGAFF.